This TCR beta chain was obtained from a study of OX40 agonist ivuxolimab in advanced cancers. Study in general: There were three patients with partial responses, one having hepatocellular carcinoma and two cutaneous melanoma. Study-level points and caveats: By week 6 at 0.1 to 3.0 mg/kg, blood CD4+ and CD8+ T cells had expanded clonally.

Measured with immunoSEQ multiplex PCR; TCRdb has only the in-frame clones, and not every one. The repertoire has tens of thousands of clones, around four fifths of them found once; the top ten carry approximately 9.8%. Unmatched junction bases numbered 8, after V lost 4 bases and J lost 3 bases. Germline values: CDR1 LNHDA, CDR2 SQIVND (reference sequence). CDR3 length: 16 amino acids. In the case of this clone: Its antigen is still unknown.

The genes are TRBV19 and TRBJ1-2, with 10 bases identical to TRBD1. This sequence was found in an adult with an advanced solid tumor such as melanoma, head and neck, liver or kidney cancer. The specimen comprised CD4+ or CD8+ T cells sorted from blood, sampled in a trial of the OX40 agonist ivuxolimab. CDR3: CASSTLPGQGDYGYTF. The CDR3 region has the DNA TGTGCCAGTAGTACGCTTCCTGGACAGGGGGACTATGGCTACACCTTC. Filled out from reference TRBV19 and TRBJ1-2, the complete variable domain reads DGGITQSPKYLFRKEGQNVTLSCEQNLNHDAMYWYRQDPGQGLRLIYYSQIVNDFQKGDIAEGYSVSREKKESFPLTVTSAQKNPTAFYLCASSTLPGQGDYGYTFGSGTRLTVV.